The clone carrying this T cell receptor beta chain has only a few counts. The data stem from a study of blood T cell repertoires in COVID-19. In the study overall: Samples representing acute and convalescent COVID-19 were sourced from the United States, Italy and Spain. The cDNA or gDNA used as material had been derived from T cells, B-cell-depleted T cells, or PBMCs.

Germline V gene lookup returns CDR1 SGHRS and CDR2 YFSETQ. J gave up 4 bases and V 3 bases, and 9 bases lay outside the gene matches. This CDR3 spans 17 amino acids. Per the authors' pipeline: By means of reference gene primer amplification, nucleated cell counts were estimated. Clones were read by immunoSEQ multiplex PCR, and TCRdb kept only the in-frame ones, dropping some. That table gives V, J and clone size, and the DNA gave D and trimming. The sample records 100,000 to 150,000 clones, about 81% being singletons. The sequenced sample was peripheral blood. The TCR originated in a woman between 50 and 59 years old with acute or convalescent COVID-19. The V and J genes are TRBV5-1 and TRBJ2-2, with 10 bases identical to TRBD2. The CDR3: CASSWKPGLATTGELFF. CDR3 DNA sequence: TGCGCCAGCAGCTGGAAACCGGGACTAGCGACCACCGGGGAGCTGTTTTTT. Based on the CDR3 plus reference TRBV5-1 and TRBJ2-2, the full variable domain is KAGVTQTPRYLIKTRGQQVTLSCSPISGHRSVSWYQQTPGQGLQFLFEYFSETQRNKGNFPGRFSGRQFSNSRSEMNVSTLELGDSALYLCASSWKPGLATTGELFFGEGSRLTVL.